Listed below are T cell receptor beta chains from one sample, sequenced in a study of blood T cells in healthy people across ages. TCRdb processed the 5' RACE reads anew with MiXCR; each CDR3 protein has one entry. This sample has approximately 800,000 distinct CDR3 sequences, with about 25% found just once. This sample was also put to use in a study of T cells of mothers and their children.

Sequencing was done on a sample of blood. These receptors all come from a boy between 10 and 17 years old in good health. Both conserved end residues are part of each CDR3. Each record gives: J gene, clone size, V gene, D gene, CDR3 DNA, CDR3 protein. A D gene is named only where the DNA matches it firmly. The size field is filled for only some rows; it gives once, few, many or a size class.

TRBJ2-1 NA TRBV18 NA TGTGCCAGCTCACCGGATGGGGGGATGCGGGATCAGTTCTTC CASSPDGGMRDQFF
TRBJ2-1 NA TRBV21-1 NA TGTGCCAGCAGCAAAGAGGAGGGGCCAAGGCCCTACAATGAGCAGTTCTTC CASSKEEGPRPYNEQFF
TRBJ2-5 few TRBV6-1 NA TGTGCCAGCAGTGAAGCGGCCCCAAGGACCCAGTACTTC CASSEAAPRTQYF
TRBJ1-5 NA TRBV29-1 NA TGCAGCGTTGGTGAGACCCAGCCCCAGCATTTT CSVGETQPQHF
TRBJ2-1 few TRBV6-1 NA TGTGCCAGCAGTGAAGCTCGGCAGGGCCTGGGCAATGAGCAGTTCTTC CASSEARQGLGNEQFF
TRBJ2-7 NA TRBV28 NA TGTGCCAGCACCCTCGGGGGACCACTTTCCTACGAGCAGTACTTC CASTLGGPLSYEQYF
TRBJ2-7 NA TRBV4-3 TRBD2 TGCGCCAGCAGCCAAGAGAGACTAGCGGGCGCAGCCTACGAGCAGTACTTC CASSQERLAGAAYEQYF
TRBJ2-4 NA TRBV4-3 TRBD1 TGCGCCAGCAGCCAAGGCTCCGGGACAGAAAACATTCAGTACTTC CASSQGSGTENIQYF
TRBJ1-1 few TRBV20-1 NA TGCAGTGCTAGAGAAGTGGGGGACACCTCGAACACTGAAGCTTTCTTT CSAREVGDTSNTEAFF
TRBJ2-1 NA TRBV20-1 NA TGCAGTGCACCTACGTGGTCGAATGAGCAGTTCTTC CSAPTWSNEQFF
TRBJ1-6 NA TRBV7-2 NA TGTGCCAGCAGCGTTAGTGGATACTATAATTCACCCCTCCACTTT CASSVSGYYNSPLHF
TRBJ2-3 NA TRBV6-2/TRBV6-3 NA TGTGCCAGCAGTTCGGCGGGGACAGATACGCAGTATTTT CASSSAGTDTQYF
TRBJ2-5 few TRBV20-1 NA TGCAGTGCTAGGGACGATGGGACACCCGAGACCCAGTACTTC CSARDDGTPETQYF
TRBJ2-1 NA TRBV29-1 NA TGCAGCGTTGAAGGCACTAGCAGGTTCAATGAGCAGTTCTTC CSVEGTSRFNEQFF
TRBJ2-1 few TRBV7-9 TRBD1 TGTGCCAGCAGCTACGACCGGGACAGCCAAATCAATGAGCAGTTCTTC CASSYDRDSQINEQFF
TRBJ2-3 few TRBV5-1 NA TGCGCCAGCAGCGCACAGGGTGGAGATACGCAGTATTTT CASSAQGGDTQYF
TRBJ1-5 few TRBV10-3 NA TGTGCCATCAGAGACGGACAGAGCCGCCAGCCCCAGCATTTT CAIRDGQSRQPQHF
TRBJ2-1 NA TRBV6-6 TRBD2 TGTGCCAGCGCGGGGGGGGGCGACGAGCAGTTCTTC CASAGGGDEQFF
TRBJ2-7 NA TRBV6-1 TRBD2 TGTGCCAGCAGTGTTGGGGGGGAGAGTTGGGACGAGCAGTACTTC CASSVGGESWDEQYF
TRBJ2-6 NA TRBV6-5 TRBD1 TGTGCCAGCAGTTATGGGACAGGGGCCCCCTCTGGGGCCAACGTCCTGACTTTC CASSYGTGAPSGANVLTF
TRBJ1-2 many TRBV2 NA TGTGCCAGCAGTCTAAGATCAGGCTCTAACCCACTTGCTAACTATGGCTACACCTTC CASSLRSGSNPLANYGYTF
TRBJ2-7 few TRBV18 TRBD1 TGTGCCAGCTCAGTAACAGGGGGCTGGGACGTCGAGCAGTACTTC CASSVTGGWDVEQYF
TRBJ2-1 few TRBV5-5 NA TGTGCCAGCAGCTTTGAAGGGACCCATGAGCAGTTCTTC CASSFEGTHEQFF
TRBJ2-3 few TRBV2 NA TGTGCCAGCACCCACTTAGCGGACCTAGGTTCTGATACGCAGTATTTT CASTHLADLGSDTQYF
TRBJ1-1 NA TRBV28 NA TGTGCCGCAGGGAGGAACACTGAAGCTTTCTTT CAAGRNTEAFF
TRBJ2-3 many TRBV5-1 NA TGTGCCAGCAGTTTAGACCCCACAGATACGCAGTATTTT CASSLDPTDTQYF
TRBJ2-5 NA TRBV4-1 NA TGCGCCAGCAGCTCACGACAGAGAGGTTTTGCCGGGCAGTACTTC CASSSRQRGFAGQYF
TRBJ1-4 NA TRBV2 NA TGTGCCAGCAGACTCCGGGACAAAAATGAAAAACTGTTTTTT CASRLRDKNEKLFF
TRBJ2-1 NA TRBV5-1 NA TGCGCCAGCAGCTCCATGGATAGAGGCGAGCAGTTCTTC CASSSMDRGEQFF
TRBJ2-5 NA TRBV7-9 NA TGTGCCAGCAGCTTTTCACAGGGACCCCAAGAGACCCAGTACTTC CASSFSQGPQETQYF
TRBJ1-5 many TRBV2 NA TGTGCCAGCAGTGAGGCAACAGCCACGAAGCCCCAGCATTTT CASSEATATKPQHF
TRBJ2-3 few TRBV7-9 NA TGTGCCAGCAGCTTAACCGGCGGCTCTGTGCAGTATTTT CASSLTGGSVQYF
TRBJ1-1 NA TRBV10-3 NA TGTGCCATCAGTGACAACGTTAACACTGAAGCTTTCTTT CAISDNVNTEAFF
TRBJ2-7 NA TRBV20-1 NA TGCAGTGCTAGTCCGACCCGGGAAGAGCAGTACTTC CSASPTREEQYF
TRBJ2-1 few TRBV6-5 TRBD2 TGTGCCAGCAGTCGGACTAGCGGGGTGGGGAATGAGCAGTTCTTC CASSRTSGVGNEQFF
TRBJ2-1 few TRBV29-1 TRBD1 TGCAGCGGAATCCAGGGGGCTAACAATGAGCAGTTCTTC CSGIQGANNEQFF
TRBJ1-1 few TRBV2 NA TGTGCCAGCAGACCTCCTGGGACACCACCCGAAGCTTTCTTT CASRPPGTPPEAFF
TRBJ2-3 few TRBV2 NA TGTGCCAGCAGGGCTGACAACACAGATACGCAGTATTTT CASRADNTDTQYF
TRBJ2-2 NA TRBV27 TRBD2 TGTGCCAGCAGTTTATTCCCCGGGACTAGCAACACCGGGGAGCTGTTTTTT CASSLFPGTSNTGELFF
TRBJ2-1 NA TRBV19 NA TGTGCCAGTCAGAGACAGGGACTCTACAATGAGCAGTTCTTC CASQRQGLYNEQFF